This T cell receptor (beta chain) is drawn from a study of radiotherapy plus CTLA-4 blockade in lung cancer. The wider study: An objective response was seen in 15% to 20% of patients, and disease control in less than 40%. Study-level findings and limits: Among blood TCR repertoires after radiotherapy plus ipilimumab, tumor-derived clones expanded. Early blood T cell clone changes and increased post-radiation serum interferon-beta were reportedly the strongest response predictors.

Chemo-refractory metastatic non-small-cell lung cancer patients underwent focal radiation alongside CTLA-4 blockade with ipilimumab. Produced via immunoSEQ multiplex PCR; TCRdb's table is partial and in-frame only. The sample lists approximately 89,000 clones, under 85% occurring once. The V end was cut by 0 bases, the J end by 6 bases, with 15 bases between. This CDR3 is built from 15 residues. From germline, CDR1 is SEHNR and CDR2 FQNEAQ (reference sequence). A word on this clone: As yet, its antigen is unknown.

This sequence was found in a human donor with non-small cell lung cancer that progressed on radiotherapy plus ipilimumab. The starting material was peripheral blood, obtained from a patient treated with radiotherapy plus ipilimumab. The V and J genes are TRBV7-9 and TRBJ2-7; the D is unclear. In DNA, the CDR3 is TGTGCCAGCAGCTTAGCGGACGGACGTACGGGCGAGCAGTACTTC. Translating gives CASSLADGRTGEQYF. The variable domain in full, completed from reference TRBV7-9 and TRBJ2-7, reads DTGVSQNPRHKITKRGQNVTFRCDPISEHNRLYWYRQTLGQGPEFLTYFQNEAQLEKSRLLSDRFSAERPKGSFSTLEIQRTEQGDSAMYLCASSLADGRTGEQYFGPGTRLTVT.